This T cell receptor beta chain was profiled in a study of CD8 T cells in Susac syndrome. The V gene lost 2 bases and the J gene lost 5 bases, with 18 bases spanning the gap. Germline V CDR1 and CDR2: PRHDT, FYEKMQ (reference sequence). There are 16 residues in the CDR3. Blood CD8+ and CD4+ T cells underwent high-throughput TCR beta sequencing. The authors reverse transcribed roughly 0.5 to 1 ug RNA with random hexamers. MiXCR, run by TCRdb on the immunoSEQ multiplex PCR reads, gives a single entry per CDR3 protein. The sample carries over 95,000 distinct CDR3 sequences, about 90% recorded once. V is TRBV13 and J is TRBJ2-5, with a possible D match to TRBD1 (5 bases). The sequence was collected from a human donor in good health. Material: CD4+ T cells from PBMCs. The CDR3 DNA reads as TGTGCCAGCAGCTTATCACCGGCCAGGGCGGTGGAGACCCAGTACTTC. Encoded protein: CASSLSPARAVETQYF.